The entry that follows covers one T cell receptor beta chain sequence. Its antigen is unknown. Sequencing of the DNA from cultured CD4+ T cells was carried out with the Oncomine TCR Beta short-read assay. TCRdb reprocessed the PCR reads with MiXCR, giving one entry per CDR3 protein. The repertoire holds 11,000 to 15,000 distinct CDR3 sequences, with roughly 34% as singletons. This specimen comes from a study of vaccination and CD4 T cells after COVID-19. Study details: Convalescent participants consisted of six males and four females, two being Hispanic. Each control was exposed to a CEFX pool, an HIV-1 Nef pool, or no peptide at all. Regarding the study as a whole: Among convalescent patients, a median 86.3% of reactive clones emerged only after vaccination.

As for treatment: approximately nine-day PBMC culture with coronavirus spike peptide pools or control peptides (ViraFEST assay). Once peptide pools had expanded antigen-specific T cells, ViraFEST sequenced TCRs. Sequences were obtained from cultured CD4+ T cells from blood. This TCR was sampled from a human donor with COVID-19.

The CDR3 nucleotides read TGCAGCGTTGGGGTAGTAGAGACCCAGTACTTC. Encoded protein: CSVGVVETQYF. The chain employs TRBV29-1 and TRBJ2-5; no firm D call. Trimming stripped 4 bases from V and 4 bases from J, with 7 bases between. The germline gives CDR1 SQVTM, CDR2 ANQGSEA. CDR3 length: 11 residues.